One sample yielded the 31 T cell receptor beta chains listed below, sequenced in a study of shared clonotypes between healthy human individuals. Naivety among CD8 cells was defined by CD45RO negativity and positive CCR7 selection, thereby excluding terminally differentiated effector memory CD45RA+ cells. Produced via immunoSEQ multiplex PCR; TCRdb's table is partial and in-frame only. The table shows around 2,000,000 clones, with about 95% occurring only once. Input material: naive CD8+ T cells sorted from blood. The source is a man aged 18-30 years in good health.

V usage is TRBV4-1 and J usage is TRBJ1-2, with D unclear. Per germline, CDR1 MGHRA and CDR2 YSYEKL. Trimming shortened V by 0 bases and J by 3 bases, and 17 bases separated the two germline ends. The CDR3 extends over 17 amino acids. The CDR3 here is CASSQDLGGQSYYGYTF. The CDR3 bases are TGCGCCAGCAGCCAAGATCTTGGAGGCCAGAGTTACTATGGCTACACCTTC.

The chain couples TRBV19 to TRBJ1-1; the D gene is possibly TRBD1 (5 bases). The CDR3 runs to 11 residues. Trimming took 4 bases from V and 6 from J, leaving 6 bases between them. In germline, CDR1 is LNHDA, CDR2 SQIVND (reference sequence). The DNA of the CDR3 is TGTGCCAGTAGTAAGGGGCCTGAAGCTTTCTTT. This translates into CASSKGPEAFF.

Comments on this clone: Other DNA sequences in this specimen translate into the identical CDR3. The CDR3 reads CASSEGAYEQYF. The DNA of the CDR3 is TGTGCCAGCAGCGAGGGAGCCTACGAGCAGTACTTC. The gene calls are TRBV7-9 and TRBJ2-7; tentatively, D is TRBD2 (5 bases). This CDR3 spans 12 amino acids. V lost 5 bases to trimming and J lost 2 bases, with 7 bases between them. Germline V gene lookup returns CDR1 SEHNR and CDR2 FQNEAQ (reference sequence).

The chain employs TRBV6-5 and TRBJ1-2; 10 positions match TRBD1. The ends lost 2 bases at V and 6 bases at J; junction bases unmatched: 6. CDR1 is MNHEY, CDR2 SVGAGI, per germline. This CDR3 is built from 15 residues. The CDR3 sequence is CASSYVGQGMNGYTF. In DNA form, the CDR3 reads TGTGCCAGCAGTTACGTGGGACAGGGGATGAATGGCTACACCTTC.

The rearrangement uses TRBV7-9 and TRBJ1-2; the D gene is possibly TRBD1 (5 bases). The V end was cut by 1 base, the J end by 8 bases, with 14 bases between. Germline-derived CDR1 and CDR2 are SEHNR and FQNEAQ (reference sequence). This CDR3 region has 14 residues. This CDR3 is CASSLVGDAGGYTF. The CDR3 region has the DNA TGTGCCAGCAGCTTAGTTGGGGACGCGGGAGGCTACACCTTC.

The chain couples TRBV27 to TRBJ1-5, with a weak D call TRBD1 (6 bases). V was trimmed by 5 bases and J by 2 bases, leaving 13 bases between them. This CDR3 is built from 15 residues. Germline values: CDR1 MNHEY, CDR2 SMNVEV (reference sequence). Here the CDR3 DNA reads TGTGCCAGCAGTAAAAGGGGGGCAGGCAATCAGCCCCAGCATTTT. This gives the protein CASSKRGAGNQPQHF.

The rearrangement uses TRBV5-6 and TRBJ2-5; unclear D gene. There are 13 residues in the CDR3. V dropped 1 base and J dropped 4 bases, with 8 bases sitting between them. CDR1 SGHDT and CDR2 YYEEEE come from the germline V gene. This chain's CDR3 is CASSLTEIETQYF. The CDR3 region has the DNA TGTGCCAGCAGCTTGACAGAAATAGAGACCCAGTACTTC.

In the case of this clone: Other nucleotide sequences from this sample produce the same CDR3. The gene calls are TRBV7-9 and TRBJ1-1; no clear D gene. Trimming cost V 0 bases and J 5 bases, with 10 bases left between them. The CDR3 runs 14 residues. Germline loops: CDR1 SEHNR, CDR2 FQNEAQ (reference sequence). CDR3 coding DNA: TGTGCCAGCAGCTTAGCGTTAGGGAATACTGAAGCTTTCTTT. Protein product: CASSLALGNTEAFF.

The chain couples TRBV7-6 to TRBJ1-1, with D possibly matching TRBD1 (6 bases). V lost 1 base and J lost 7, with 13 bases in between. Germline CDR1 is SGHVS and CDR2 is FNYEAQ. The CDR3 contains 14 residues. CDR3 sequence (DNA): TGTGCCAGCAGCTTAGAAGGCAGGGGTGGTGAAGCTTTCTTT. It is translated as CASSLEGRGGEAFF.

The V call is TRBV27, the J call TRBJ2-5; 9 positions match TRBD2. Trimming took 4 bases from V and 6 from J; bases not matched to a gene: 12. Germline values: CDR1 MNHEY, CDR2 SMNVEV (reference sequence). The CDR3 has 16 amino acids. The CDR3: CASSSVPGLAVQTQYF. CDR3 coding DNA: TGTGCCAGCAGTTCGGTTCCGGGACTAGCAGTTCAGACCCAGTACTTC.

This chain joins TRBV7-9 and TRBJ2-3; TRBD2 aligns across 7 bases. There are 18 residues in the CDR3. Germline-derived CDR1 and CDR2 are SEHNR and FQNEAQ (reference sequence). The J segment lost 4 bases and the V segment lost 1 base, leaving 14 bases of the junction unmatched. The CDR3 DNA reads TGTGCCAGCAGCTTAGTAGGGTATGGCGGGAGAGAGTCAGATACGCAGTATTTT. As protein: CASSLVGYGGRESDTQYF.

This clone has just one count. J is TRBJ2-7 and V is TRBV4-1, with D perhaps TRBD1 or TRBD2 (5 bases each). There are 14 residues in the CDR3. Trimming removed 4 bases at V and 5 bases at J, with 15 bases between. CDR1 is MGHRA and CDR2 is YSYEKL in the germline V gene. Here the CDR3 reads CASSLGGIRDEQYF. In DNA form, the CDR3 reads TGCGCCAGCAGCCTTGGGGGAATCAGGGACGAGCAGTACTTC.

The V call is TRBV12-5, the J call TRBJ2-2; D is tentatively TRBD1 or TRBD2 (5 bases each). The germline gives CDR1 LGHNT, CDR2 FRNRAP. The germline V and J ends were trimmed by 5 bases and 3 bases, with 16 bases remaining between them. The CDR3 covers 16 residues. CDR3 protein: CASGPSAGTHTGELFF. The CDR3 DNA follows: TGTGCTAGTGGTCCCTCGGCCGGGACCCACACCGGGGAGCTGTTTTTT.

This clone came up once. This chain links TRBV7-9 with TRBJ2-7, with D perhaps TRBD1 or TRBD2 (5 bases each). The CDR3 totals 14 residues. Between the trimmed V and J ends, which lost 5 bases and 7 bases, there was a span of 18 bases. In germline, CDR1 is SEHNR, CDR2 FQNEAQ (reference sequence). CDR3 nucleotide sequence: TGTGCCAGCAGCACCGGGACGGACCTAGGGGAGCAGTACTTC. It encodes CASSTGTDLGEQYF.

The J gene is TRBJ2-1, the V gene TRBV2; 15 bases align to TRBD2. Germline CDR1 and CDR2: SNHLY and FYNNEI. Trimming at V came to 6 bases and at J to 9 bases, leaving 3 bases not matched to a gene. The CDR3 runs 14 residues. DNA of the CDR3: TGTGCCAGCAGCGGACTAGCGGGAGGGGGTGAGCAGTTCTTC. As protein: CASSGLAGGGEQFF.

The chain couples TRBV19 to TRBJ2-5, with 8 bases that match TRBD2. The CDR3 is made up of 14 amino acids. Germline trimming cut 6 bases from V and 2 bases from J; bases unmatched to any gene: 5. CDR1 is LNHDA and CDR2 is SQIVND in the germline V gene (reference sequence). In nucleotides, the CDR3 is TGTGCCAGTAGGGCTAGCGGGCCACAAGAGACCCAGTACTTC. Protein sequence: CASRASGPQETQYF.

The CDR3 loop reads CTSSQPPVQDSHTDTQYF. In DNA form, the CDR3 reads TGCACCAGCAGCCAACCTCCCGTGCAGGACTCACACACAGATACGCAGTATTTT. This rearrangement joins TRBV1 to TRBJ2-3; the D call TRBD2 from the table was never checked on the DNA. TRBV1 is deemed a pseudogene. CDR3 length equals 18 residues.

The chain couples TRBV9 to TRBJ2-7, with D possibly called TRBD1 or TRBD2 (5 bases each). This CDR3 comprises 14 residues. The V gene lost 4 bases and the J gene lost 5 bases, with 16 bases spanning the gap. CDR1 SGDLS and CDR2 YYNGEE come from the germline V gene. CDR3 region: CASSFGTDNDEQYF. CDR3 nucleotide sequence: TGTGCCAGCAGCTTCGGGACCGATAACGACGAGCAGTACTTC.

The gene calls are TRBV6-1 and TRBJ2-7; tentatively, D is TRBD1 (5 bases). V gave up 6 bases and J gave up 3 bases, with 9 bases separating them. Germline CDR1 is MNHNS and CDR2 is SASEGT. The CDR3 runs to 12 residues. The CDR3 nucleotides are TGTGCCAGCAGACGACAGAGCTACGAGCAGTACTTC. Its translation is CASRRQSYEQYF.

The gene calls are TRBV7-9 and TRBJ2-1, with D uncertain. The CDR3 extends over 15 amino acids. The V end was cut by 5 bases, the J end by 9 bases, with 20 bases between. Per germline, CDR1 SEHNR and CDR2 FQNEAQ (reference sequence). The CDR3 DNA follows: TGTGCCAGCAGCACAACCCTCGGACCCCTAGGTGAGCAGTTCTTC. It is translated as CASSTTLGPLGEQFF.

The V and J genes are TRBV4-1 and TRBJ2-3; 15 bases align to TRBD2. The germline CDR1 and CDR2 sequences are MGHRA and YSYEKL. The CDR3 is 16 amino acids. V shed 5 bases, J shed 6 bases, and the junction held 6 bases outside the gene matches. CDR3 coding DNA: TGCGCCAGCAGCTACGGACTAGCGGGGGGGCCGGATACGCAGTATTTT. It codes for CASSYGLAGGPDTQYF.

J is TRBJ2-1 and V is TRBV15; D remains ambiguous. Trimming shortened V by 6 bases and J by 8 bases, and 14 bases separated the two germline ends. From germline, CDR1 is LNHNV and CDR2 YYDKDF (reference sequence). This CDR3 has 13 residues. CDR3 bases: TGTGCCACCAGGATGTTGGGAAGCGATGAGCAGTTCTTC. Translation: CATRMLGSDEQFF.

V is TRBV15 and J is TRBJ1-2, with TRBD1 matching over 11 bases. The CDR3 is made up of 15 amino acids. Germline loops: CDR1 LNHNV, CDR2 YYDKDF (reference sequence). V gave up 3 bases and J gave up 7 bases; unmatched junction bases: 7. CDR3 region: CATSSLGQGALGYTF. The CDR3 DNA is TGTGCCACCAGCAGCCTCGGACAGGGGGCGCTTGGCTACACCTTC.

V usage is TRBV5-6 and J usage is TRBJ2-7; 10 bases fit TRBD1. Germline V gives CDR1 SGHDT, CDR2 YYEEEE. The CDR3 totals 16 residues. V shed 0 bases and J 7 bases; nucleotides not matched to a gene: 10. The CDR3 loop is CASSLGVGQGTEEQYF. CDR3 sequence (DNA): TGTGCCAGCAGCTTGGGGGTGGGACAGGGGACGGAGGAGCAGTACTTC.

The chain carries TRBV7-9 and TRBJ2-3; D is possibly TRBD2 (6 bases). Germline V lookup: CDR1 SEHNR, CDR2 FQNEAQ (reference sequence). This CDR3 comprises 15 residues. Trimming removed 4 bases from V and 3 bases from J, with 14 bases in between. CDR3 sequence reads: CASSSVSAGTDTQYF. The CDR3 nucleotides are TGTGCCAGCAGCTCCGTATCGGCGGGGACAGATACGCAGTATTTT.

The V gene is TRBV27, the J gene TRBJ1-4; a weak D match, TRBD1 (5 bases). CDR3 size: 15 residues. CDR1 is MNHEY, CDR2 SMNVEV, per germline (reference sequence). Trimming stripped 3 bases from V and 3 bases from J, with 11 bases between. CDR3 sequence reads: CASSFTGHANEKLFF. CDR3 coding DNA: TGTGCCAGCAGTTTTACCGGACACGCTAATGAAAAACTGTTTTTT.

The chain couples TRBV6-1 to TRBJ1-1; 7 nucleotides align to TRBD1. This CDR3 has 15 amino acids. V lost 3 bases to trimming and J lost 3 bases; unmatched junction nucleotides: 7. Germline assignment: CDR1 MNHNS and CDR2 SASEGT. DNA for the CDR3: TGTGCCAGCAGTGAGACAGGGTTGGGGGACACTGAAGCTTTCTTT. Protein: CASSETGLGDTEAFF.

This chain joins TRBV4-1 and TRBJ2-7, with TRBD2 as a possible D gene (6 bases). The germline V gene has CDR1 MGHRA and CDR2 YSYEKL. Deletions cut 0 bases from V and 4 bases from J, with 16 bases between. This CDR3 region has 16 residues. DNA of the CDR3: TGCGCCAGCAGCCAAGATAAAACCACGGAGGGATACGAGCAGTACTTC. Its translation is CASSQDKTTEGYEQYF.

V gene TRBV5-6 combines with J gene TRBJ1-1; D is possibly TRBD1 (5 bases). This CDR3 is 11 amino acids long. Trimming removed 4 bases from V and 9 bases from J, with 10 bases in between. The germline V gene encodes CDR1 SGHDT and CDR2 YYEEEE. DNA of the CDR3: TGTGCCAGCAGCGGCGGGGGAAAAGCTTTCTTT. Its protein product is CASSGGGKAFF.

As for this clone: This sample also contains other DNA sequences that code for the same CDR3. The J gene is TRBJ2-7, the V gene TRBV9; D is perhaps TRBD1 or TRBD2 (5 bases each). V gave up 2 bases and J gave up 2 bases, with 11 bases separating them. Germline-derived CDR1 and CDR2 are SGDLS and YYNGEE. The CDR3 sequence is 14 residues long. The CDR3 DNA reads as TGTGCCAGCAGCGTGGGGGACGGGGCCTACGAGCAGTACTTC. Encoded protein: CASSVGDGAYEQYF. The variable domain in full, completed from reference TRBV9 and TRBJ2-7, reads DSGVTQTPKHLITATGQRVTLRCSPRSGDLSVYWYQQSLDQGLQFLIQYYNGEERAKGNILERFSAQQFPDLHSELNLSSLELGDSALYFCASSVGDGAYEQYFGPGTRLTVT.

This clone was counted a single time. This sequence joins TRBV2 and TRBJ2-7, with D possibly TRBD2 on 5 matching bases. Trimming cost V 6 bases and J 0 bases, with 18 bases left between them. Germline CDR1 and CDR2: SNHLY and FYNNEI. This CDR3 has 16 amino acids. CDR3 in DNA: TGTGCCAGCAGGCCTTACACTGGACTCAGCTCCTACGAGCAGTACTTC. This sequence encodes CASRPYTGLSSYEQYF. Full variable domain (missing parts from reference TRBV2 and TRBJ2-7): EPEVTQTPSHQVTQMGQEVILRCVPISNHLYFYWYRQILGQKVEFLVSFYNNEISEKSEIFDDQFSVERPDGSNFTLKIRSTKLEDSAMYFCASRPYTGLSSYEQYFGPGTRLTVT.